This paragraph reports one TCR beta chain. Germline and junction disagree at one end, which may indicate a read error. Building the TCR beta libraries relied on iRepertoire HTBI primers, and CDR3 regions underwent Arm-PCR. TCRdb recomputed calls from the multiplex PCR reads with MiXCR, one row per CDR3 protein. Of about 530,000 distinct CDR3 sequences listed, approximately 16% are singletons. This sample was taken from a study of regulatory T cells in long-lasting Graves disease. The CDR3 sequence is 14 residues long. Germline V gene data show CDR1 as SGHVS and CDR2 as FNYEAQ. Described time point: newly diagnosed GD, antithyroid drugs for less than 3 months. Preparation of the TCR library used RNA extracted from PBMCs. Those enrolled as patients came out of an endocrinology department in Xi'an, China. These data also formed part of another study, on T cells in Graves' hyperthyroidism and ophthalmopathy.

This clonotype originated in a woman aged 35-60 years with Graves disease. The rearrangement joins TRBV7-6 to TRBJ1-4, with 7 positions matching TRBD1. This sample comprised peripheral blood mononuclear cells (PBMCs), obtained at new diagnosis, from a patient treated with antithyroid drugs. The DNA for the CDR3 is TGTGCCGGCAGCTTATCAGGGGGAGGCGAAAAACTGTTTTTT. Residues: CAGSLSGGGEKLFF. Filled out from reference TRBV7-6 and TRBJ1-4, the complete variable domain reads GAGVSQSPRYKVTKRGQDVALRCDPISGHVSLYWYRQALGQGPEFLTYFNYEAQQDKSGLPNDRFSAERPEGSISTLTIQRTEQRDSAMYRCAGSLSGGGEKLFFGSGTQLSVL.